The 2 T cell receptor beta chains listed next were all sequenced from one sample in a study of blood T cell repertoires in COVID-19. Only in-frame clones appear in the TCRdb table, and some are missing; sequencing was by immunoSEQ multiplex PCR. Found here are some 65,000 clones, approximately 83% of them singletons; the top ten hold more than 15%. The sequencing input was peripheral blood. The receptors derive from a man aged 40-50 years with COVID-19, enrolled during active disease.

The chain couples TRBV5-4 to TRBJ2-7; 9 nucleotides match TRBD2. CDR3 length: 15 amino acids. Germline V gene sequence: CDR1 SGHNT, CDR2 YYREEE (reference sequence). After removal of 0 bases from V and 5 bases from J, the junction contained 6 bases not matched to a gene. CDR3 region: CASSLEPSGADEQYF. The DNA for the CDR3 is TGTGCCAGCAGCTTGGAACCTAGCGGGGCCGACGAGCAGTACTTC.

A note on this clone: Other DNA sequences of this sample code for an identical CDR3. The chain is built from TRBV18 and TRBJ2-2; 7 nucleotides match TRBD1. CDR1 and CDR2 from the germline V gene are KGHSH and LQKENI. This CDR3 is 15 amino acids long. Trimming at V came to 3 bases and at J to 1 base, leaving 2 bases not matched to a gene. The CDR3: CASSPGTENTGELFF. The CDR3 DNA sequence: TGTGCCAGCTCACCGGGGACAGAGAACACCGGGGAGCTGTTTTTT.